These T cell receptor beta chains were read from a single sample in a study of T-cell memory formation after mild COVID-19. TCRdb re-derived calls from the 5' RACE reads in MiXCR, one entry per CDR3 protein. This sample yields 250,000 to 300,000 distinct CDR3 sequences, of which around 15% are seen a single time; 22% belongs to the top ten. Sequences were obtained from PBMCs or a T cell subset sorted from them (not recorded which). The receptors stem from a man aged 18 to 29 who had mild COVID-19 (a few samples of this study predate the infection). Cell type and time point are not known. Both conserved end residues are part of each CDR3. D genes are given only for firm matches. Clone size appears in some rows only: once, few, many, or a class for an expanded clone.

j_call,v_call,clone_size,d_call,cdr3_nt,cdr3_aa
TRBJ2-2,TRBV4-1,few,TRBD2,TGCGCCAGCAGCCAAAAAGGGAGGGGCACCGGGGAGCTGTTTTTT,CASSQKGRGTGELFF
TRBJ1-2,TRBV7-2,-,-,TGTGCCAGCACCTCGACCCGGGGCGGCTATGGCTACACCTTC,CASTSTRGGYGYTF
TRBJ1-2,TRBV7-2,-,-,TGTGCCAGCACTACTGGGGCGGGGGGTAACTATGGCTACACCTTC,CASTTGAGGNYGYTF
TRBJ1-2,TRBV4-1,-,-,TGCGCCAGCAGCCGAAGGGACTTTGAAGGCTACACCTTC,CASSRRDFEGYTF
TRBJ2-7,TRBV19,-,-,TGTGCCAGTAGTATAGAGGCCTCCTACGAGCAGTACTTC,CASSIEASYEQYF
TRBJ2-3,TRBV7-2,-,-,TGTGCCAGCAGCTTAGACCCCCATACGCAGTATTTT,CASSLDPHTQYF
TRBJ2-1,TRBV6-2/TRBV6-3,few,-,TGTGCCAGCGTGCCGGGGGTGGAATACAATGAGCAGTTCTTC,CASVPGVEYNEQFF
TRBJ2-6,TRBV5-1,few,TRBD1,TGCGCCAGCAAACAGGGGGCGTCTGGGGCCAACGTCCTGACTTTC,CASKQGASGANVLTF
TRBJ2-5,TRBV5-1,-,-,TGCGCCAGCCAAGGGGATTACAAGGGTCTCGAGACCCAGTACTTC,CASQGDYKGLETQYF
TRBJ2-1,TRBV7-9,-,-,TGTGCCAGCAGTTCACGGCAAGGCCCCTACAATGAGCAGTTCTTC,CASSSRQGPYNEQFF
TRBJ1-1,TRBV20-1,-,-,TGCAGTGCTAGACGAAAGGGGGATGGGCACACTGAAGCTTTCTTT,CSARRKGDGHTEAFF
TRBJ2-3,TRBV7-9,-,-,TGTGCCAGCAGCATCACACACTCAGATACGCAGTATTTT,CASSITHSDTQYF
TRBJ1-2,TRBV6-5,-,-,TGTGCCAGCAGTTATAGGCAGGGAAGGGGGTATGGCTACACCTTC,CASSYRQGRGYGYTF
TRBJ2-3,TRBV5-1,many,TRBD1,TGCGCCAGCAGCTTCGGGACAGGATCAGATACGCAGTATTTT,CASSFGTGSDTQYF
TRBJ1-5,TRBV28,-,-,TGTGCCAGCAGTGGCGAGGGAAATCAGCCCCAGCATTTT,CASSGEGNQPQHF
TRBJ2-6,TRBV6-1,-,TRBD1,TGTGCCAGCAGGGGGGACAGGGTTTTTGCTGGGGCCAACGTCCTGACTTTC,CASRGDRVFAGANVLTF
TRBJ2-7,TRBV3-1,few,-,TGTGCCAGCAGCCAAGTTTCCGAGCAGTACTTC,CASSQVSEQYF
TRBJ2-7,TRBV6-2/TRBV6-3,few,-,TGTGCCAGCAGAATCTCTGGTGGGTCCTACGAGCAGTACTTC,CASRISGGSYEQYF
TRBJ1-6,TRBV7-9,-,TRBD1,TGTGCCAGCAGCTTAGGGACAGGGGTCCCTTTGGCACCCCTCCACTTT,CASSLGTGVPLAPLHF
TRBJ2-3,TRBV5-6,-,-,TGTGCCAGCAGCTTTTATCGGGTTACGCGCACAGATACGCAGTATTTT,CASSFYRVTRTDTQYF
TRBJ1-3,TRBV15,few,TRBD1,TGTGCCACCAGCAGAGAGCCAGGGGGTGGAAACACCATATATTTT,CATSREPGGGNTIYF
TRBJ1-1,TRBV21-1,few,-,TGTGCCAGCACCCCTACCGGGGGACCCGGGGACACTGAAGCTTTCTTT,CASTPTGGPGDTEAFF
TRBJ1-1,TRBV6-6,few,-,TGTGCCAGCAGTTACGGGAGCGGGAACACTGAAGCTTTCTTT,CASSYGSGNTEAFF
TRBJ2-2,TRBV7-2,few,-,TGTGCCAGCAGCTTAGCAGGGGTGCACACCGGGGAGCTGTTTTTT,CASSLAGVHTGELFF
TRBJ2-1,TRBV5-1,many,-,TGCGCCAGCAGCTCAAGGGGCTTCGGTAGTGAGCAGTTCTTC,CASSSRGFGSEQFF
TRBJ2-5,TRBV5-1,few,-,TGCGCCAGCAGGTTGGGATCCCGCATGGAGACCCAGTACTTC,CASRLGSRMETQYF
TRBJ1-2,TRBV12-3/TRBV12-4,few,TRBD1,TGTGCCAGCAGTTCGGACGACAGGGCTGGCTACACCTTC,CASSSDDRAGYTF
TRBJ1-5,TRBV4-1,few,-,TGCGCCAGCAGCCGAGGGGCCGATAATCAGCCCCAGCATTTT,CASSRGADNQPQHF
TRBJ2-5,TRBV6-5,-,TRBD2,TGTGCCAGCAGCTCGTATAGCGGGAGGCACCAAGAGACCCAGTACTTC,CASSSYSGRHQETQYF
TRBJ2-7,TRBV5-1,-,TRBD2,TGCGCCAGCAGCCTAGGGGGGACTAGCGCCTACGAGCAGTACTTC,CASSLGGTSAYEQYF
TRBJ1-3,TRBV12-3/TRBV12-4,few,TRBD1,TGTGCCAGCAGTTTTGGGACAGGGATCGGAAACACCATATATTTT,CASSFGTGIGNTIYF
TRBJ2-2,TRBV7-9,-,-,TGTGCCAGCGTCCGGGACGTCGCCGGGGAGCTGTTTTTT,CASVRDVAGELFF
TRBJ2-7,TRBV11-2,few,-,TGTGCCAGCAGGTCAGGGACGAATACCTACGAGCAGTACTTC,CASRSGTNTYEQYF
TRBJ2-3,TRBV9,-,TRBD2,TGTGCCAGCAGCGTAGTCGGGGGGGGGAAGACAGATACGCAGTATTTT,CASSVVGGGKTDTQYF
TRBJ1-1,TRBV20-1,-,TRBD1,TGCAGCCTTAGTCCCGGGACAGGGGTCACTGAAGCTTTCTTT,CSLSPGTGVTEAFF
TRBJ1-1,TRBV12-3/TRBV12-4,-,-,TGTGCCAGCAGCGACGGGGAATTCATGAACACTGAAGCTTTCTTT,CASSDGEFMNTEAFF
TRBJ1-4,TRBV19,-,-,TGTGCCAGTAGTTCACGGACATCGCTGTTTTTT,CASSSRTSLFF
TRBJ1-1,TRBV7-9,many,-,TGCGCCAGCAGCTTGGGGTCCACTGAAGCTTTCTTT,CASSLGSTEAFF
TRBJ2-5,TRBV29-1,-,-,TGCAGCGCCTTGGCAAGGTTCCCGACCCAGTACTTC,CSALARFPTQYF
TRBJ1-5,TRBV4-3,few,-,TGCGCCAGCAGCCAAGATCGAACGGATAGCAATCAGCCCCAGCATTTT,CASSQDRTDSNQPQHF
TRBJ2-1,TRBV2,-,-,TGTGCCAGCGGGTTGTACAATGAGCAGTTCTTC,CASGLYNEQFF
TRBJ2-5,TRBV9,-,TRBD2,TGTGCCAGCAGCGCACCATTAGCGGGGCAAGAGACCCAGTACTTC,CASSAPLAGQETQYF
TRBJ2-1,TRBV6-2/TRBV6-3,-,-,TGTGCCAGCAGTTATGGGATCTTGCCGGCTGCCTACAATGAGCAGTTCTTC,CASSYGILPAAYNEQFF
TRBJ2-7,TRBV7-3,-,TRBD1,TGTGCCAGCAGCCCCTGGGACAGGCCGGACGAGCAGTACTTC,CASSPWDRPDEQYF
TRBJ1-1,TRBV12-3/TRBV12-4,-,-,TGTGCCAGCAGTTTAACGAATGCGGGGGCTTTCTTT,CASSLTNAGAFF
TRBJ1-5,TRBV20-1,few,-,TGCAGTGCTAGTGCGGGGGTGGGCAATCAGCCCCAGCATTTT,CSASAGVGNQPQHF
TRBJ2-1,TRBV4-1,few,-,TGCGCCAGCTCGATTGGGCCGCCGCCCTACAATGAGCAGTTCTTC,CASSIGPPPYNEQFF
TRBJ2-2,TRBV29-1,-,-,TGCAGCGGACGACACGGGTCTTCCGGGGAGCTGTTTTTT,CSGRHGSSGELFF
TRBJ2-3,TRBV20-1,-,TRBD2,TGCAGTGCTAGAGTGGGCCTAGCGGGGATCACAGATACGCAGTATTTT,CSARVGLAGITDTQYF
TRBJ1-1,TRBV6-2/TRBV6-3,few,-,TGTGCCAGCAGCCTAAGCCTTGGACGGAAGAACACTGAAGCTTTCTTT,CASSLSLGRKNTEAFF
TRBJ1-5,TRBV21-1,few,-,TGTGCCAGCAGCAAAGGGCCCGGGACAGACAATCAGCCCCAGCATTTT,CASSKGPGTDNQPQHF
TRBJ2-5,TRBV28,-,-,TGTGCCAGCAGGAGGGGACGGGGAGAGACCCAGTACTTC,CASRRGRGETQYF
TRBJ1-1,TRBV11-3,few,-,TGTGCCAGCAGCGATCACGCCAGGGTTGGCACTGAAGCTTTCTTT,CASSDHARVGTEAFF
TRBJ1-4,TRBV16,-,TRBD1,TGTGCCAGCAGCCTCCTGGGACAGAAAAATGAAAAACTGTTTTTT,CASSLLGQKNEKLFF
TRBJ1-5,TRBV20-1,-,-,TGCAGTGCTAGTGGGCAGGGAAGAGGGCTCTATAGCAATCAGCCCCAGCATTTT,CSASGQGRGLYSNQPQHF
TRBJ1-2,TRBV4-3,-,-,TGCGCCAGCAGCCAAGTTGGGGGATCTTCCATCTATGGCTACACCTTC,CASSQVGGSSIYGYTF
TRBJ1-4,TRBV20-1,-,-,TGCAGTGCTAGCGGTCGGAGAACTTTGGGAAAACTGTTTTTT,CSASGRRTLGKLFF
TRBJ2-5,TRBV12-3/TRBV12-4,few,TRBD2,TGTGCCAGCAGCCGCAGACTAGCGGGGGGGCAAGAGACCCAGTACTTC,CASSRRLAGGQETQYF